Presented here are 16 T cell receptor beta chains from one specimen sequenced in a study of T-cell reconstitution after alpha-beta-depleted transplantation in children. Unique molecular identifiers were built into the TCRbeta library. From the PCR reads, TCRdb called clonotypes with MiXCR, one entry per CDR3 protein. The top ten clones hold about 4% of a sample with over 550,000 distinct CDR3 sequences, 10% of them seen once. Sample: PBMCs from the stem cell graft donor, taken from the stem cell graft. These receptors all stem from a human donor who donated a stem cell graft to a child with acute myeloid leukemia.

This clonotype was detected a few times. The rearrangement links TRBV20-1 to TRBJ2-1; 9 bases align to TRBD2. V shed 5 bases and J 4 bases; nucleotides not matched to a gene: 6. The length of the CDR3 is 14 residues. Per the germline V gene, CDR1 is DFQATT and CDR2 is SNEGSKA (reference sequence). The CDR3 DNA reads as TGCAGTGCTGCGGGGGGGTCCGAATACAATGAGCAGTTCTTC. Translated, it gives CSAAGGSEYNEQFF.

This clonotype was detected ten times or more. The V gene is TRBV7-8, the J gene TRBJ2-7; weak D call: TRBD2 (7 bases). The CDR3 runs 12 residues. Germline CDR1 SGHVS, CDR2 FQNEAQ. V lost 4 bases and J 6 bases, leaving 10 bases between the germline ends. The CDR3 DNA sequence: TGTGCCAGCAGCTCCGGGGGGCTCGAGCAGTACTTC. This gives the protein CASSSGGLEQYF.

This clonotype was seen a few times. The chain carries TRBV29-1 and TRBJ1-2; D is undetermined. The CDR3 sequence is 13 residues long. V was pared by 7 bases and J by 0 bases, with 12 bases between. The germline V gene has CDR1 SQVTM and CDR2 ANQGSEA. The CDR3: CSAAAAANYGYTF. For the CDR3, the DNA is TGCAGCGCTGCGGCCGCCGCTAACTATGGCTACACCTTC.

This clonotype was counted ten times or more. The rearrangement joins TRBV18 to TRBJ2-7, with TRBD2 matching 11 bases. Trimming took 8 bases from V and 0 from J; bases not matched to a gene: 9. The CDR3 is 16 amino acids. Germline V lookup: CDR1 KGHSH, CDR2 LQKENI. DNA of the CDR3: TGTGCCAGCAGTCGTGGGACTAGCGGATCCTCCTACGAGCAGTACTTC. This gives the protein CASSRGTSGSSYEQYF. The full variable domain, with the rest looked up from reference TRBV18 and TRBJ2-7, is NAGVMQNPRHLVRRRGQEARLRCSPMKGHSHVYWYRQLPEEGLKFMVYLQKENIIDESGMPKERFSAEFPKEGPSILRIQQVVRGDSAAYFCASSRGTSGSSYEQYFGPGTRLTVT.

The table lists this clonotype with a few counts. The chain has TRBV29-1 and TRBJ2-5; 7 bases agree with TRBD2. V trimming: 7 bases; J trimming: 4 bases; junction bases outside the gene matches: 6. The length of the CDR3 is 12 residues. The germline CDR1 and CDR2 sequences are SQVTM and ANQGSEA. CDR3 nucleotides: TGCAGCGCCCAGGCGGGAGCAGAGACCCAGTACTTC. This codes for CSAQAGAETQYF.

The chain uses TRBV30 and TRBJ1-1, with D uncertain. Trimming pared 3 bases from V and 0 bases from J, leaving 5 bases between. Germline V gene data show CDR1 as GTSNPN and CDR2 as SVGIG (reference sequence). The CDR3 is 12 residues long. The DNA of the CDR3 is TGTGCCTGGAGGAGCATGAACACTGAAGCTTTCTTT. Amino acids: CAWRSMNTEAFF.

The chain is built from TRBV27 and TRBJ1-6, with a possible D match to TRBD1 (5 bases). V was trimmed by 3 bases and J by 9 bases, leaving 15 bases between them. The germline V gene has CDR1 MNHEY and CDR2 SMNVEV (reference sequence). CDR3 size: 15 residues. CDR3 protein: CASSFDGGGISPLHF. The CDR3 DNA reads as TGTGCCAGCAGTTTCGACGGGGGGGGGATTTCACCCCTCCACTTT.

The chain is built from TRBV27 and TRBJ2-6; TRBD2 agrees at 7 bases. Germline values: CDR1 MNHEY, CDR2 SMNVEV (reference sequence). The CDR3 loop spans 16 amino acids. V lost 5 bases to trimming and J lost 2 bases; unmatched junction nucleotides: 6. The CDR3 protein is CASSPLRGAGANVLTF. The CDR3 DNA reads as TGTGCCAGCAGTCCCCTCCGGGGGGCTGGGGCCAACGTCCTGACTTTC.

This clonotype was picked up a small number of times. The V and J genes are TRBV12-3 or TRBV12-4 and TRBJ1-5; 10 bases are a match to TRBD1. The CDR3 runs to 14 residues. The V and J ends lost 6 bases and 7 bases, in that order; junction bases with no gene match: 6. Here the CDR3 DNA reads TGTGCCAGCAGGCTAGACAGGGGGCAACAGCCCCAGCATTTT. Protein: CASRLDRGQQPQHF.

This clonotype has at least ten counts. One end of the junction does not line up with germline, which may come from a read error. The chain recombines TRBV29-1 with TRBJ2-1, with 10 bases identical to TRBD2. Germline CDR1 is SQVTM and CDR2 is ANQGSEA. CDR3 length equals 13 residues. DNA of the CDR3: TGCAGTGTTGATATAGCGGGAGGTAATGAGCAGTTCTTC. This gives the protein CSVDIAGGNEQFF.

This clonotype was observed a handful of times. As DNA, the CDR3 is TGTGCCACCAGCAGAGCACCGACTACAGGGGGCAAGGAGACCCAGTACTTC. The encoded protein is CATSRAPTTGGKETQYF. The J gene is TRBJ2-5, the V gene TRBV15, with 9 bases identical to TRBD1. Trimming took 1 base from V and 5 from J; bases not matched to a gene: 11. In germline, CDR1 is LNHNV, CDR2 YYDKDF (reference sequence). The CDR3 consists of 17 residues. The complete variable domain, with remaining parts taken from reference TRBV15 and TRBJ2-5, reads DAMVIQNPRYQVTQFGKPVTLSCSQTLNHNVMYWYQQKSSQAPKLLFHYYDKDFNNEADTPDNFQSRRPNTSFCFLDIRSPGLGDTAMYLCATSRAPTTGGKETQYFGPGTRLLVL.

This clonotype has a handful of counts. The rearrangement links TRBV18 to TRBJ1-1; TRBD1 might be the D (5 bases). In germline, CDR1 is KGHSH, CDR2 LQKENI. CDR3 length equals 17 residues. Deletions cut 1 base from V and 2 bases from J, with 17 bases between. The CDR3 nucleotides read TGTGCCAGCTCACCACTGGGAAAGGGGTCAATAAACACTGAAGCTTTCTTT. This encodes CASSPLGKGSINTEAFF.

This clonotype was detected a few times. V is TRBV27 and J is TRBJ2-1; TRBD1 aligns across 12 bases. Germline trimming cut 3 bases from V and 7 bases from J; bases unmatched to any gene: 10. Germline CDR1 and CDR2: MNHEY and SMNVEV (reference sequence). The CDR3 has 17 residues. The CDR3 sequence: CASSFSMGQGASNEQFF. The CDR3 DNA reads as TGTGCCAGCAGTTTCAGTATGGGACAGGGGGCGAGTAATGAGCAGTTCTTC.

This clonotype occurred a few times. CDR3 DNA sequence: TGTGCCAGCAGTTCCCGACTAGCGGGCCCAGATACGCAGTATTTT. Amino acids: CASSSRLAGPDTQYF. This chain connects TRBV27 to TRBJ2-3, with 10 bases fitting TRBD2. The CDR3 length is 15 residues. CDR1 is MNHEY and CDR2 is SMNVEV in the germline V gene (reference sequence). Unmatched junction bases numbered 5, after V lost 4 bases and J lost 4 bases.

V and J are TRBV25-1 and TRBJ2-3, with 7 bases fitting TRBD2. Germline CDR1 MGHDK, CDR2 SYGVNS. Trimming at V came to 5 bases and at J to 6 bases, leaving 11 bases not matched to a gene. The length of the CDR3 is 15 residues. The DNA of the CDR3 is TGTGCCAGCAGTCAGTCCCGCGGGAGTGGGGATACGCAGTATTTT. Its translation is CASSQSRGSGDTQYF.

Only a few counts were recorded for this clonotype. The V call is TRBV18, the J call TRBJ1-5; D may be TRBD1 (6 bases). V lost 3 bases and J 4 bases, leaving 10 bases between the germline ends. This CDR3 is built from 14 residues. Germline CDR1 KGHSH, CDR2 LQKENI. The CDR3 nucleotides are TGTGCCAGCTCACCTTTACAGGGAAATCAGCCCCAGCATTTT. Translated, it gives CASSPLQGNQPQHF.